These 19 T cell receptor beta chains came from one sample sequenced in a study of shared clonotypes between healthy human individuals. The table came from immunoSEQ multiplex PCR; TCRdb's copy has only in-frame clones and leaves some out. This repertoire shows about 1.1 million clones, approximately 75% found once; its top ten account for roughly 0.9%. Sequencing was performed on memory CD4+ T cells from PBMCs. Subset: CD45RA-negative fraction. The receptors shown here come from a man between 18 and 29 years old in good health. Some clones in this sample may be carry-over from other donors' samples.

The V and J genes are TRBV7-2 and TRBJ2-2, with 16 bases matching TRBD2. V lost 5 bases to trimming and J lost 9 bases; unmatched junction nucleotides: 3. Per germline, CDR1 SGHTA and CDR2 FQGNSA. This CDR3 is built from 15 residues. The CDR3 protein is CASSLGLAGGWELFF. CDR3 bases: TGTGCCAGCAGCCTGGGACTAGCGGGAGGGTGGGAGCTGTTTTTT.

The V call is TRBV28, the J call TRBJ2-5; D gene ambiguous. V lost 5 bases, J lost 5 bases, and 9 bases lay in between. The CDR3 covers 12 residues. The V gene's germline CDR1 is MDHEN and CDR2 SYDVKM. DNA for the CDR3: TGTGCCAGCAGTGGATTGGGGGAGACCCAGTACTTC. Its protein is CASSGLGETQYF.

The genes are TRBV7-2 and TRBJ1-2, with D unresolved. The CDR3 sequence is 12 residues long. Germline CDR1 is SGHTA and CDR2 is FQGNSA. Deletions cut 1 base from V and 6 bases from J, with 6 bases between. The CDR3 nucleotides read TGTGCCAGCAGCTTAGTACTCCATGGCTACACCTTC. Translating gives CASSLVLHGYTF.

The CDR3 DNA follows: TGTGCCAGCTCACCACCTCGGGCAGGGGGGGTTACTGAAGCTTTCTTT. Translation: CASSPPRAGGVTEAFF. The gene calls are TRBV18 and TRBJ1-1; 7 positions agree with TRBD1. This CDR3 has 16 amino acids. Germline CDR1 KGHSH, CDR2 LQKENI. V lost 0 bases to trimming and J lost 5 bases; unmatched junction nucleotides: 9.

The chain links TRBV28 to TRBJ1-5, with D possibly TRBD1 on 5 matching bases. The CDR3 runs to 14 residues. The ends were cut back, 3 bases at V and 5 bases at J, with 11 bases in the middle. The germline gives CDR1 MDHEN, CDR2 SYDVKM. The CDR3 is CASSLRGRHQPQHF. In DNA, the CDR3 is TGTGCCAGCAGTTTGCGGGGCAGGCATCAGCCCCAGCATTTT.

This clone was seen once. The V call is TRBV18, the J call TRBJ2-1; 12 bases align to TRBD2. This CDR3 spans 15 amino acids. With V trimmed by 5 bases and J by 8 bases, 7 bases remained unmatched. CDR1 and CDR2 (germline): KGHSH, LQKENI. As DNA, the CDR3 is TGTGCCAGCTCAAGGACTAGCGGGATTACCTATGAGCAGTTCTTC. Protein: CASSRTSGITYEQFF.

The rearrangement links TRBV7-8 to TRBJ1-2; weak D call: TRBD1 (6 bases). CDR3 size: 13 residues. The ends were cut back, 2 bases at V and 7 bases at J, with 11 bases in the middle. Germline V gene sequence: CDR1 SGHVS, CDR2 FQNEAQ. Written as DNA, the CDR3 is TGTGCCAGCAGCTTACTAGGGGGAACTGGCTACACCTTC. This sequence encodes CASSLLGGTGYTF.

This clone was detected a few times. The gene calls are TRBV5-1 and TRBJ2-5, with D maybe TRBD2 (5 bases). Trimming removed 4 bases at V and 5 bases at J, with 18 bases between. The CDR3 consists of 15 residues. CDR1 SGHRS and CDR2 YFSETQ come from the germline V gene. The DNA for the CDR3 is TGCGCCAGCAGCGCCCAACTAGTTTCTGAGGAGACCCAGTACTTC. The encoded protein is CASSAQLVSEETQYF.

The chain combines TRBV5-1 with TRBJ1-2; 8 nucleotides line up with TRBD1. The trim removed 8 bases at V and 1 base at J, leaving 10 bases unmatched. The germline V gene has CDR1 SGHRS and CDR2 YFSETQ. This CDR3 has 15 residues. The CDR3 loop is CASTPGQVRNYGYTF. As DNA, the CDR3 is TGCGCCAGTACACCGGGACAGGTTCGTAACTATGGCTACACCTTC.

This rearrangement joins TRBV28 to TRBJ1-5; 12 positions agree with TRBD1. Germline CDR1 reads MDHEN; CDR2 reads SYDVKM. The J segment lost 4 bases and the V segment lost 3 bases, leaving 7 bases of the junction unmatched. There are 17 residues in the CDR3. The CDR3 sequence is CASSLGGTGGRNQPQHF. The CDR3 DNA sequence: TGTGCCAGCAGTTTGGGAGGGACAGGGGGCCGGAATCAGCCCCAGCATTTT. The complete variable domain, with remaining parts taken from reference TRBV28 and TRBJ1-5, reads DVKVTQSSRYLVKRTGEKVFLECVQDMDHENMFWYRQDPGLGLRLIYFSYDVKMKEKGDIPEGYSVSREKKERFSLILESASTNQTSMYLCASSLGGTGGRNQPQHFGDGTRLSIL.

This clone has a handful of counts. The CDR3 coding sequence is TGTGCCTGGAAGAAGACGGGCAGGGGCTCCTACGAGCAGTACTTC. Translated: CAWKKTGRGSYEQYF. The chain uses TRBV30 and TRBJ2-7; a weak D match, TRBD1 (6 bases). The CDR3 consists of 15 residues. CDR1 and CDR2 from the germline V gene are GTSNPN and SVGIG (reference sequence). Trimming cost V 4 bases and J 0 bases, with 16 bases left between them.

This CDR3 is CASTGGGDEQFF. The CDR3 region has the DNA TGTGCCAGCACAGGGGGAGGCGATGAGCAGTTCTTC. The chain has TRBV25-1 and TRBJ2-1; D perhaps matches TRBD1 (7 bases). Germline assignment: CDR1 MGHDK and CDR2 SYGVNS. The CDR3 totals 12 residues. Deletions cut 7 bases from V and 8 bases from J, with 12 bases between.

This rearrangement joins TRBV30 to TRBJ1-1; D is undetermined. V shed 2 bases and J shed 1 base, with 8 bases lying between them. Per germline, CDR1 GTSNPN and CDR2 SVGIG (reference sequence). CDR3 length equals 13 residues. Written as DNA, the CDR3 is TGTGCCTGGAGTCTGAGAGCGAACACTGAAGCTTTCTTT. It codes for CAWSLRANTEAFF.

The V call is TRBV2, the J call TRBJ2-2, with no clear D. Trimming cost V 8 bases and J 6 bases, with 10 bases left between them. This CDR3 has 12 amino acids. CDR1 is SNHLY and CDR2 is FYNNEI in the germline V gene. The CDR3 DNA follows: TGTGCCAGCTATCTGGAAGCCGGGGAGCTGTTTTTT. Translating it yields CASYLEAGELFF. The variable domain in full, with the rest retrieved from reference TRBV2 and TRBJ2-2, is EPEVTQTPSHQVTQMGQEVILRCVPISNHLYFYWYRQILGQKVEFLVSFYNNEISEKSEIFDDQFSVERPDGSNFTLKIRSTKLEDSAMYFCASYLEAGELFFGEGSRLTVL.

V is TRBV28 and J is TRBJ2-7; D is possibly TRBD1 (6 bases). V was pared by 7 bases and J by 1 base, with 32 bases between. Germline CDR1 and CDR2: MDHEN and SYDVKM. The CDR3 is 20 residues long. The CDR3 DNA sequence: TGTGCCAGCATCCGCTCTGGGGCAGGGGCGCTCTCGCAACGGTCCTACGAGCAGTACTTC. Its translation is CASIRSGAGALSQRSYEQYF.

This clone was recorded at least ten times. The CDR3 loop is CASSLSFNQPQHF. In DNA, the CDR3 is TGTGCCAGCAGTTTATCGTTCAATCAGCCCCAGCATTTT. V usage is TRBV27 and J usage is TRBJ1-5; D not certain. The V end was cut by 0 bases, the J end by 3 bases, with 3 bases between. The CDR3 length is 13 residues. Germline lookup yields CDR1 MNHEY and CDR2 SMNVEV (reference sequence).

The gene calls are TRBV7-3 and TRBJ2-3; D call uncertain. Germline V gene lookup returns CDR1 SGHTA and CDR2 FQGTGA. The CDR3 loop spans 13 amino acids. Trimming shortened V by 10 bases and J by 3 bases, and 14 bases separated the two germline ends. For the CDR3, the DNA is TGTGCCACCGGATTGTCCCCGACAGATACGCAGTATTTT. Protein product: CATGLSPTDTQYF.

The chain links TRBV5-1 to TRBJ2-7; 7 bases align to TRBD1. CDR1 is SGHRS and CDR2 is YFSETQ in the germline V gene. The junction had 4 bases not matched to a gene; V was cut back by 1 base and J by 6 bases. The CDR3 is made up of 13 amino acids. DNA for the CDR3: TGCGCCAGCAGCTTGCTAGCAGGGGGCGAGCAGTACTTC. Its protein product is CASSLLAGGEQYF.

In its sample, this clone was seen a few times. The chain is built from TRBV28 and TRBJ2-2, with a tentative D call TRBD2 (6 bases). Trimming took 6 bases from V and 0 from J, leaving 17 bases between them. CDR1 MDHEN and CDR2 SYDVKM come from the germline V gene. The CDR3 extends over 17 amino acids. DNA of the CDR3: TGTGCCAGCAGCTCCCCCTGGGGGGATACGAACACCGGGGAGCTGTTTTTT. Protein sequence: CASSSPWGDTNTGELFF.